This TCR beta chain was found in a study of cytomegalovirus exposure and HLA in healthy donors. 13 Jbeta primers and 60 Vbeta primers were used for the PCR. TCRdb's table, derived via immunoSEQ multiplex PCR, lists solely in-frame clones and lacks some. The repertoire has fewer than 350,000 clones, 70% to 90% of them found once; the top ten carry roughly 2.3%. For this clone: The sample contains more than one DNA sequence encoding this CDR3.

The CDR3 has 14 residues. The ends were cut back, 0 bases at V and 2 bases at J, with 7 bases in the middle. Per the germline V gene, CDR1 is WNHNN and CDR2 is SYGVQD (reference sequence). The sequenced sample consisted of PBMCs. The TCR comes from a woman aged 18-29 years in good health and CMV-seronegative. This chain connects TRBV10-1 to TRBJ1-2, with D uncertain. The CDR3 DNA follows: TGCGCCAGCAGTGAGTCGGGCAGAAACTATGGCTACACCTTC. This encodes CASSESGRNYGYTF.